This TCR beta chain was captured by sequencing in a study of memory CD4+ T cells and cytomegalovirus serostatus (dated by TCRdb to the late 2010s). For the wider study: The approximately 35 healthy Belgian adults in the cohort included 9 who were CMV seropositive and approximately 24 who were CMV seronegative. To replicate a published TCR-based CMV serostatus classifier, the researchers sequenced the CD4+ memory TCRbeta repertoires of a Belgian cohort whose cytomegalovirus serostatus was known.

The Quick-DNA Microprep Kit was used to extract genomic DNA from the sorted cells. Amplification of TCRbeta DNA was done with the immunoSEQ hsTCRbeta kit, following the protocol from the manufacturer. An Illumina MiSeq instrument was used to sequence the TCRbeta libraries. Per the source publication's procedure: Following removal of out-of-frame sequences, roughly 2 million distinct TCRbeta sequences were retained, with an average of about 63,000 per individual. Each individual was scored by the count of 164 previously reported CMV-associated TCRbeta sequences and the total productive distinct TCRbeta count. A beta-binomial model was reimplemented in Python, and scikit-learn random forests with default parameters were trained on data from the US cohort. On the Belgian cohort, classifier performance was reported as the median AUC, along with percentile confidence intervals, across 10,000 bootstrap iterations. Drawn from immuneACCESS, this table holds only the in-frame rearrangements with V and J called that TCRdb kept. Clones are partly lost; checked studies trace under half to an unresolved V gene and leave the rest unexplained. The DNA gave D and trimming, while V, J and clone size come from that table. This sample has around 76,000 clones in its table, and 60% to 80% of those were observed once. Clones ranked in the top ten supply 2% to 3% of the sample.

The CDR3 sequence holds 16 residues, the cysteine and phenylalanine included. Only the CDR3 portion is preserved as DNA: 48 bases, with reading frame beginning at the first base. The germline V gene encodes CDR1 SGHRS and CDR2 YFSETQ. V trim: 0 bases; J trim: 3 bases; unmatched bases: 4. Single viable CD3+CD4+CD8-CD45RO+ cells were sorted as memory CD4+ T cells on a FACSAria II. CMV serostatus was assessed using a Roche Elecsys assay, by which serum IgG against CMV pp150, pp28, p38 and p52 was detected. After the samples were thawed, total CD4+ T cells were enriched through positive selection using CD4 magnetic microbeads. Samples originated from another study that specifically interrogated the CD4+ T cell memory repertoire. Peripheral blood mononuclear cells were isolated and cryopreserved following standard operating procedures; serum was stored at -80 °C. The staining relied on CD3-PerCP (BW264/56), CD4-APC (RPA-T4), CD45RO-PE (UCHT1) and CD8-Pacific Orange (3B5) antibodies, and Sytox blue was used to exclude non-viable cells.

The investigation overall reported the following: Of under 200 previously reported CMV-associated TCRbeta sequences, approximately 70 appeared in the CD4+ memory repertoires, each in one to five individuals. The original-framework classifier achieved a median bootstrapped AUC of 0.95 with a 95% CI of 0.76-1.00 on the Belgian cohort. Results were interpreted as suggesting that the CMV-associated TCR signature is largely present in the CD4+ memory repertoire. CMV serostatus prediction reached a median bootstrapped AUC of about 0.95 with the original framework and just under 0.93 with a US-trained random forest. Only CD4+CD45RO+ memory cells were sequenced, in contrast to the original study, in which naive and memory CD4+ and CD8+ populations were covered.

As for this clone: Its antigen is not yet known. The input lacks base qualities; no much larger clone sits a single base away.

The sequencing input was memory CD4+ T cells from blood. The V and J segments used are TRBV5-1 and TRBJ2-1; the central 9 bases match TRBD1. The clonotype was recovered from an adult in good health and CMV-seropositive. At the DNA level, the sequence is TGCGCCAGCAGCTTGGCCGGGGACAGGGTCTACAATGAGCAGTTCTTC. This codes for CASSLAGDRVYNEQFF. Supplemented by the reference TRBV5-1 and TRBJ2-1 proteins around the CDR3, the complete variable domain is KAGVTQTPRYLIKTRGQQVTLSCSPISGHRSVSWYQQTPGQGLQFLFEYFSETQRNKGNFPGRFSGRQFSNSRSEMNVSTLELGDSALYLCASSLAGDRVYNEQFFGPGTRLTVL.